Listed here are 7 T cell receptor beta chains from one sample, sequenced in a study of cytomegalovirus exposure and HLA in healthy donors. PCR involved 60 Vbeta and 13 Jbeta primers. Only in-frame clones appear in the TCRdb table, and some are missing; sequencing was by immunoSEQ multiplex PCR. The data hold roughly 150,000 clones, with about four fifths observed a single time. The sequencing sample was made of PBMCs. The receptor source for this set is a male donor in good health and CMV-seronegative.

The rearrangement uses TRBV30 and TRBJ2-5; 8 bases align to TRBD2. Germline CDR1 reads GTSNPN; CDR2 reads SVGIG (reference sequence). This CDR3 is 15 amino acids long. J gave up 0 bases and V 5 bases, and 8 bases lay outside the gene matches. CDR3 loop: CAWGIGGGYQETQYF. For the CDR3, the DNA is TGTGCCTGGGGGATTGGCGGGGGGTACCAAGAGACCCAGTACTTC.

The chain links TRBV2 to TRBJ2-7, with 7 nucleotides matching TRBD1. Trimming took 8 bases from V and 4 from J; bases not matched to a gene: 8. Per germline, CDR1 SNHLY and CDR2 FYNNEI. The CDR3 is 13 residues long. The CDR3 loop reads CASGPTGSYEQYF. CDR3 nucleotides: TGTGCCAGCGGCCCGACAGGGTCTTACGAGCAGTACTTC.

This clone has more than one count but fewer than ten. The V and J genes are TRBV29-1 and TRBJ2-7; D possibly corresponds to TRBD2 (6 bases). CDR1 SQVTM and CDR2 ANQGSEA come from the germline V gene. This CDR3 spans 14 amino acids. The V end was cut by 4 bases, the J end by 3 bases, with 16 bases between. CDR3 sequence reads: CSVGLLAPGYEQYF. The CDR3 DNA follows: TGCAGCGTTGGGTTGCTAGCGCCTGGCTACGAGCAGTACTTC.

J is TRBJ2-7 and V is TRBV9; 10 bases are a match to TRBD2. This CDR3 is built from 16 residues. CDR1 and CDR2 from the germline V gene are SGDLS and YYNGEE. Trimming removed 0 bases from V and 3 bases from J; junction bases left unmatched: 6. The CDR3 protein is CASSVGGRTSGYEQYF. Written as DNA, the CDR3 is TGTGCCAGCAGCGTAGGTGGCCGGACTAGCGGCTACGAGCAGTACTTC.

This clone is a singleton in its sample. The chain employs TRBV5-1 and TRBJ1-1, with 7 bases fitting TRBD1. V was pared by 9 bases and J by 0 bases, with 14 bases of the junction left unmatched. The CDR3 covers 16 residues. Germline CDR1 and CDR2: SGHRS and YFSETQ. Here the CDR3 reads CATRRGWGYMNTEAFF. CDR3 DNA: TGCGCCACCCGCAGGGGGTGGGGTTATATGAACACTGAAGCTTTCTTT. Supplemented by reference TRBV5-1 and TRBJ1-1, the full variable domain reads KAGVTQTPRYLIKTRGQQVTLSCSPISGHRSVSWYQQTPGQGLQFLFEYFSETQRNKGNFPGRFSGRQFSNSRSEMNVSTLELGDSALYLCATRRGWGYMNTEAFFGQGTRLTVV.

The chain joins TRBV5-4 to TRBJ1-2, with 7 positions matching TRBD1. This CDR3 has 15 amino acids. V dropped 0 bases and J dropped 2; count of bases not matched to a gene: 4. Germline V gene data show CDR1 as SGHNT and CDR2 as YYREEE (reference sequence). The CDR3 region is CASSLEQGRNYGYTF. The CDR3, as DNA: TGTGCCAGCAGCTTGGAACAGGGGCGAAACTATGGCTACACCTTC.

The chain is built from TRBV6-5 and TRBJ2-5; TRBD1 might be the D (5 bases). Per germline, CDR1 MNHEY and CDR2 SVGAGI. CDR3 length equals 13 residues. Trimming stripped 2 bases from V and 5 bases from J, with 9 bases between. The CDR3 DNA reads as TGTGCCAGCAGTTACATGGGGCAGGAGACCCAGTACTTC. Its translation: CASSYMGQETQYF.